The T cell receptor beta chain under discussion was sequenced for a study of regulatory T cells in long-lasting Graves disease (dated by TCRdb to the early 2020s). Regarding the complete study: Persistent Graves' disease was defined as persistently positive TSH receptor autoantibodies together with antithyroid drug treatment for over 5 years. Patients with persistent Graves' disease were compared with patients with newly diagnosed Graves' disease using TCR sequencing and RNA sequencing of peripheral blood. The study was registered as a clinical trial and conducted in China. A total of roughly 33 samples were covered by TCR sequencing, comprising approximately 13 persistent and approximately 20 newly diagnosed Graves' disease patients. Antithyroid drugs had been taken for approximately 9.5 years on average by persistent Graves' disease patients in the clinical cohort.

Here is what the overall study found, with its caveats: Only peripheral blood was studied, because thyroid tissue, the primary lesion, was inaccessible. Sequencing and analysis were limited to the TCR beta chain. The authors acknowledged the small sample size as a limitation that may reduce accuracy. Compared with newly diagnosed patients, patients with persistent Graves' disease had lower TCR Shannon entropy and fewer highly expanded clones, which suggests clonal expansion. Persistent patients shared more public clonotypes among themselves (around 2,500) than newly diagnosed patients did (over 900). Preferential use of TRBV28, TRBJ1-2 and TRBJ2-5 was observed in persistent disease, whereas TRBV20-1 and TRBJ2-1 were favored in newly diagnosed disease.

At the junction V is shortened by 3 bases and J by 3 bases, with 8 bases in between. From the cysteine up to the phenylalanine, the CDR3 has a length of 14 residues. Of all the DNA, just the CDR3 is kept, 42 bases in frame from base 1. Taken from the germline V gene (reference sequence), the CDR1 and CDR2 loops are MNHEY and SMNVEV. The sample's time point label, decoded: persistent/refractory GD, antithyroid drugs over 5 years with positive TRAb. For both TCR sequencing and RNA sequencing, RNA was extracted from PBMCs using TRIzol. The diagnosis of Graves' disease was made according to American Thyroid Association guidelines. The patients came from an endocrinology department in Xi'an, China. Each patient gave roughly 10 milliliters of peripheral blood, collected in an EDTA anticoagulant tube. Ficoll Paque Plus density gradient separation was used to isolate PBMCs, and no further T cell sorting was performed. An Agilent 2100 Bioanalyzer and agarose gel were used to check RNA quality, and a NanoDrop 2000 was used to measure RNA concentration.

The library was built by means of multiplex PCR. The sample was run on an Illumina HiSeq 4000. iRepertoire HTBI primers and Arm-PCR amplification of CDR3 regions were used to construct TCR beta libraries. Before sequencing, the PCR products went through gel purification. Concerning the study's data processing: A total of some 60 TRBV and approximately 13 TRBJ segments were identified across samples and were used for gene usage analysis of CDR3 amino acid clonotypes. Filtered high-quality paired reads were merged into contigs using COPE and FqMerger. BLAST was used to align contigs to IMGT TRBV, TRBD and TRBJ reference genes, with CDR3 defined following IMGT. Any clonotype with a frequency above 0.1% was counted as a highly expanded clone. Shannon entropy served as the measure of repertoire diversity, while the Gini coefficient captured V-J evenness. Clonotypes shared by more than one individual were considered public. The public reads were reanalyzed by TCRdb: fastp trimming at Q25, MiXCR alignment, in-frame beta chains only. Records with the same CDR3 protein are collapsed into one entry carrying the most frequent genes and DNA. TCRdb, rather than the study authors, made the V and J calls. The sample table shows around 300,000 distinct CDR3 sequences, and under 25% are seen once. 56% of the sample is taken by the ten largest.

The sample holds many counts of this clonotype. Its antigen is unknown. Base qualities are not provided; no much larger clone lies one nucleotide away. This clonotype was sampled from a female donor with Graves disease. The chain was built from TRBV27 and TRBJ2-2; tentative D gene TRBD2, with 5 bases matching. This specimen was peripheral blood mononuclear cells (PBMCs), taken when the disease was refractory, from a patient treated with antithyroid drugs. The CDR3 in this case is CASSLREYTGELFF. Read as DNA, the sequence is TGTGCCAGCAGTTTGAGGGAATACACCGGGGAGCTGTTTTTT.